This TCR beta chain is from a study of T cells after yellow fever vaccination (dated by TCRdb to between 2017 and 2020). For the study in its entirety: The SMART-Seq v4 Ultra Low Input RNA kit was used to prepare libraries from fractions with low cell numbers. To follow T-cell clones before and after primary and booster YFV17D yellow fever vaccination, bulk TCR alpha and beta repertoires were sequenced over time. Two healthy male donors made up the cohort, one aged 18 to 29 years and the other aged 30 to 40 years. Blood samples were taken at several timepoints before and after primary and secondary immunization, and bulk PBMC replicates and cell subsets were isolated. On the study overall, not on this receptor specifically: After the booster, most clones that had expanded after primary vaccination were detected again (about 97% of CD4 and around nine tenths of CD8), suggesting broad maintenance of memory. A small fraction of clonotypes appeared in both the CD4 and CD8 compartments, likely as a result of convergent recombination. Compared with the primary T-cell response, the secondary T-cell response was weaker but faster, peaking on day 5 rather than day 15. Only a couple of donors were included in the study, so the extent to which the findings can be generalized is limited. FACS-sorted repertoires could contain abundant contaminating clonotypes from the bulk population, so computational filtering was required.

The CDR3 runs 18 amino acids, cysteine and phenylalanine included. Just the 54-base CDR3 DNA is kept, in frame starting at base 1. The germline V gene (reference sequence) gives CDR1 as SEHNR and CDR2 as FQNEAQ. The germline V and J ends show losses of 4 bases and 0 bases respectively, and no gene match explains 9 bases of the junction. This clonotype showed up just a few times. The target of this receptor is not known. There are no base qualities to consult, and no much larger clone falls within one base. This sample's treatment or condition label indicates: live attenuated yellow fever vaccine strain. At every blood-draw timepoint, two biological replicates of bulk PBMCs were collected. A standard Ficoll-Paque protocol was used to isolate PBMCs from peripheral blood. RNA was extracted with TriZol from bulk PBMCs, CD4 and CD8 fractions, and dextramer-positive and dextramer-negative fractions. TCR cDNA was synthesized by 5'RACE template switching, which introduced a universal primer site and unique molecular identifiers. Priming for cDNA synthesis came from both the TCR alpha and TCR beta constant segments. Library amplification used two PCR steps, and the second PCR step added sample barcodes and sequencing adapters. Sequencing of the libraries was done on either Illumina HiSeq 2500 (2x100 bp) or NovaSeq (2x150 bp). Per the source publication's procedure: Demultiplexing of reads and collapsing into UMI consensus sequences were performed with MIGEC, and V(D)J alignment was carried out with MiXCR. Vaccine-responding clonotypes were defined with edgeR using replicate PBMC samples, requiring FDR below 0.01 and a log2 fold change above 5 up to day 15. Each bulk clonotype was labeled CD4 or CD8 based on which sequenced repertoire, CD4 or CD8, contained the clonotype at higher abundance. TCRdb reran the public reads through fastp at Q25 and MiXCR, keeping productive beta chains. CDR3 protein duplicates are merged, each entry listing the most common genes and DNA. V and J calls and clone size were set by TCRdb, not the authors. In this sample the table shows 320,000 or so distinct CDR3 sequences, around 8.1% of which occur a single time. Jointly, the top ten make up approximately 15% of the sample.

This specimen consisted of PBMCs, obtained roughly 46 days after the first yellow fever vaccination. This clonotype was obtained from a man aged 18 to 29 who received the YFV17D yellow fever vaccine. The rearranged segments are TRBV7-9 and TRBJ1-1, and TRBD1 aligns with 12 junction nucleotides. The CDR3 has the sequence CASSYPSGTGGVNTEAFF. In nucleotide form, the sequence is TGTGCCAGCAGCTACCCGTCAGGGACAGGGGGCGTGAACACTGAAGCTTTCTTT.